Below, 25 T cell receptor beta chains from the same sample are listed, as sequenced in a study of CD8 T cells in Susac syndrome. After extraction with the RNeasy kit, roughly 0.45 to 1 ug of the RNA was reverse transcribed using random hexamers. In TCRdb, the immunoSEQ multiplex PCR reads were re-called with MiXCR into one record per CDR3 protein. This sample has about 150,000 distinct CDR3 sequences, with 80% to 95% found just once. The sample taken for sequencing was CD4+ T cells from PBMCs. The receptors stem from a human donor with multiple sclerosis.

This chain links TRBV6-2 or TRBV6-3 with TRBJ2-7, with D maybe TRBD1 (6 bases). The CDR3 has 13 residues. V dropped 6 bases and J dropped 2 bases, with 11 bases sitting between them. CDR1 and CDR2 from the germline V gene are MNHEY and SVGEGT. CDR3 DNA: TGTGCCAGCAGCAAAGCAGGGGCCTACGAGCAGTACTTC. Protein sequence: CASSKAGAYEQYF.

The chain couples TRBV12-3 or TRBV12-4 to TRBJ1-4, with TRBD1 matching over 9 bases. The trim removed 8 bases at V and 8 bases at J, leaving 6 bases unmatched. The CDR3 is 13 residues long. The CDR3 protein is CASLGQGEEKLFF. Here the CDR3 DNA reads TGTGCCAGCCTGGGACAGGGAGAGGAAAAACTGTTTTTT.

This chain joins TRBV5-1 and TRBJ2-5; D not certain. This CDR3 spans 11 amino acids. Trimming took off 6 bases at V and 3 bases at J, with 6 bases between the two ends. Germline V gives CDR1 SGHRS, CDR2 YFSETQ. The CDR3 protein is CASKAEETQYF. The CDR3 DNA is TGCGCCAGCAAGGCAGAAGAGACCCAGTACTTC.

The chain couples TRBV19 to TRBJ1-5; TRBD1 matches at 7 bases. The germline V gene encodes CDR1 LNHDA and CDR2 SQIVND (reference sequence). V shed 7 bases, J shed 5 bases, and the junction held 11 bases outside the gene matches. The CDR3 is made up of 15 amino acids. The CDR3 nucleotides are TGTGCCAGTAAGGAAAGGGACAGTCGTTATCAGCCCCAGCATTTT. This codes for CASKERDSRYQPQHF.

The rearrangement links TRBV5-1 to TRBJ1-5; D ambiguous. V lost 2 bases to trimming and J lost 3 bases, with 9 bases between them. Germline CDR1 SGHRS, CDR2 YFSETQ. CDR3 size: 14 residues. The CDR3 sequence: CASSLGSDNQPQHF. The CDR3 DNA reads as TGCGCCAGCAGCTTAGGGTCGGACAATCAGCCCCAGCATTTT. The full variable domain, with the rest looked up from reference TRBV5-1 and TRBJ1-5, is KAGVTQTPRYLIKTRGQQVTLSCSPISGHRSVSWYQQTPGQGLQFLFEYFSETQRNKGNFPGRFSGRQFSNSRSEMNVSTLELGDSALYLCASSLGSDNQPQHFGDGTRLSIL.

This chain links TRBV19 with TRBJ2-7; TRBD2 matches at 7 bases. Germline values: CDR1 LNHDA, CDR2 SQIVND (reference sequence). The CDR3 length is 12 residues. The trim removed 7 bases at V and 3 bases at J, leaving 3 bases unmatched. CDR3 nucleotides: TGTGCCAGTACAGGCGGGAGCTACGAGCAGTACTTC. Protein product: CASTGGSYEQYF. Combining the CDR3 with reference TRBV19 and TRBJ2-7 gives the whole variable domain DGGITQSPKYLFRKEGQNVTLSCEQNLNHDAMYWYRQDPGQGLRLIYYSQIVNDFQKGDIAEGYSVSREKKESFPLTVTSAQKNPTAFYLCASTGGSYEQYFGPGTRLTVT.

This clonotype has just one count. V is TRBV28 and J is TRBJ1-5; 7 bases align to TRBD1. This CDR3 region has 13 residues. Looked up from germline, CDR1 is MDHEN and CDR2 is SYDVKM. J gave up 6 bases and V 6 bases, and 5 bases lay outside the gene matches. CDR3 residues: CASSPDRVQPQHF. CDR3 bases: TGTGCCAGCAGCCCCGACAGGGTTCAGCCCCAGCATTTT.

CDR3 DNA: TGCAGTGCTAGTCTAGGACTAGCGGGACCAGTTTGGAGCACAGATACGCAGTATTTT. This encodes CSASLGLAGPVWSTDTQYF. V usage is TRBV20-1 and J usage is TRBJ2-3; 12 bases fit TRBD2. The CDR3 totals 19 residues. Germline loops: CDR1 DFQATT, CDR2 SNEGSKA (reference sequence). Unmatched junction bases numbered 13, after V lost 3 bases and J lost 0 bases.

This chain links TRBV7-6 with TRBJ2-2; D ambiguous. Germline assignment: CDR1 SGHVS and CDR2 FNYEAQ. V shed 4 bases and J shed 6 bases, with 9 bases lying between them. The CDR3 loop spans 13 amino acids. Here the CDR3 DNA reads TGTGCCAGCAGCTCGATACGGGCCGGGGAGCTGTTTTTT. Protein product: CASSSIRAGELFF.

The gene calls are TRBV19 and TRBJ2-4; 8 bases line up with TRBD1. V was clipped by 6 bases and J by 7 bases; unmatched bases: 8. Germline V gives CDR1 LNHDA, CDR2 SQIVND (reference sequence). There are 14 residues in the CDR3. The CDR3 nucleotides are TGTGCCAGTAGCCTACAGGGGGGTGTGAACATTCAGTACTTC. Residues: CASSLQGGVNIQYF.

This clonotype turned up a few times. The chain is built from TRBV5-1 and TRBJ1-1; the D is unclear. The CDR3 extends over 13 amino acids. Looked up from germline, CDR1 is SGHRS and CDR2 is YFSETQ. Trimming removed 6 bases at V and 1 base at J, with 10 bases between. This chain's CDR3 is CASKRSENTEAFF. CDR3 DNA: TGCGCCAGCAAGCGATCCGAGAACACTGAAGCTTTCTTT.

J is TRBJ1-3 and V is TRBV7-9, with D tentatively TRBD1 (6 bases). Trimming removed 5 bases at V and 0 bases at J, with 14 bases between. The CDR3 contains 16 residues. Germline values: CDR1 SEHNR, CDR2 FQNEAQ (reference sequence). CDR3 amino acids: CASSRWTVISGNTIYF. The DNA for the CDR3 is TGTGCCAGCAGCCGTTGGACAGTCATCTCTGGAAACACCATATATTTT.

The rearrangement uses TRBV7-8 and TRBJ2-6; tentative D call: TRBD1 (6 bases). CDR1 is SGHVS, CDR2 FQNEAQ, per germline. The CDR3 has 19 residues. The germline V and J ends were trimmed by 0 bases and 0 bases, with 15 bases remaining between them. The CDR3 is CASSLAQGLPLSGANVLTF. CDR3 sequence (DNA): TGTGCCAGCAGCTTAGCTCAGGGGCTGCCCCTCTCTGGGGCCAACGTCCTGACTTTC.

The chain employs TRBV6-5 and TRBJ1-2, with a tentative D call TRBD1 (5 bases). The germline gives CDR1 MNHEY, CDR2 SVGAGI. V was cut by 2 bases and J by 5 bases, with 18 bases left in between. The CDR3 extends over 16 amino acids. The CDR3: CASSYGQGGRNYGYTF. The CDR3 DNA reads as TGTGCCAGCAGTTACGGGCAGGGAGGGAGAAATTATGGCTACACCTTC.

The genes are TRBV24-1 and TRBJ2-1, with 7 bases identical to TRBD2. The CDR3 sequence is 14 residues long. CDR1 and CDR2 (germline): KGHDR, SFDVKD. V gave up 9 bases and J gave up 4 bases; unmatched junction bases: 8. The CDR3 sequence: CATASQAGYNEQFF. Written as DNA, the CDR3 is TGTGCCACCGCCTCCCAAGCGGGGTACAATGAGCAGTTCTTC.

This clonotype appeared a single time. The chain employs TRBV2 and TRBJ2-5, with 10 bases aligning to TRBD2. Per the germline V gene, CDR1 is SNHLY and CDR2 is FYNNEI. Trimming removed 11 bases from V and 3 bases from J; junction bases left unmatched: 9. This CDR3 spans 14 amino acids. CDR3 amino acids: CASTGTSVKETQYF. The CDR3 coding sequence is TGTGCCTCCACAGGGACTAGCGTGAAAGAGACCCAGTACTTC. Using reference TRBV2 and TRBJ2-5 for the parts outside the CDR3, the full variable domain is EPEVTQTPSHQVTQMGQEVILRCVPISNHLYFYWYRQILGQKVEFLVSFYNNEISEKSEIFDDQFSVERPDGSNFTLKIRSTKLEDSAMYFCASTGTSVKETQYFGPGTRLLVL.

This chain links TRBV2 with TRBJ1-1, with D maybe TRBD1 (5 bases). The germline V gene has CDR1 SNHLY and CDR2 FYNNEI. The CDR3 covers 14 residues. The germline V and J ends were trimmed by 6 bases and 4 bases, with 15 bases remaining between them. The CDR3 bases are TGTGCCAGCAGACCTTACCAAGGGACCACTGAAGCTTTCTTT. This gives the protein CASRPYQGTTEAFF.

The CDR3 bases are TGCGCCAGCAGCCCGTTAGCGGGCTTCCGCAATGAGCAGTTCTTC. This translates into CASSPLAGFRNEQFF. The chain uses TRBV4-1 and TRBJ2-1; TRBD2 matches 7 bases. The V gene end was trimmed by 4 bases and the J gene end by 6 bases; junction bases not matched to a gene: 9. The CDR3 loop spans 15 amino acids. Looked up from germline, CDR1 is MGHRA and CDR2 is YSYEKL.

This chain joins TRBV5-1 and TRBJ2-1; the D is unclear. Trimming took 0 bases from V and 8 from J, leaving 6 bases between them. This CDR3 contains 12 residues. Germline lookup yields CDR1 SGHRS and CDR2 YFSETQ. The CDR3 sequence is CASSLGFDEQFF. The CDR3 nucleotides read TGCGCCAGCAGCTTGGGGTTCGATGAGCAGTTCTTC.

V and J are TRBV7-2 and TRBJ2-3; D is tentatively TRBD1 or TRBD2 (6 bases each). The CDR3 sequence is 15 residues long. Deletions cut 1 base from V and 5 bases from J, with 13 bases between. Germline CDR1 reads SGHTA; CDR2 reads FQGNSA. The CDR3 reads CASSLVTGAVDTQYF. DNA for the CDR3: TGTGCCAGCAGCTTAGTTACGGGGGCCGTAGATACGCAGTATTTT.

This chain joins TRBV3-1 and TRBJ1-3; D gene ambiguous. The germline CDR1 and CDR2 sequences are LGHDT and YNNKEL (reference sequence). The V and J ends lost 1 base and 4 bases respectively, with 11 bases between them. CDR3 length: 15 amino acids. The CDR3 region is CASSQGTGRGNTIYF. The CDR3, as DNA: TGTGCCAGCAGCCAAGGCACGGGGAGGGGAAACACCATATATTTT.

V is TRBV7-2 and J is TRBJ2-5; the match to TRBD2 covers 7 bases. Per the germline V gene, CDR1 is SGHTA and CDR2 is FQGNSA. Trimming cost V 1 base and J 1 base; bases outside gene matches: 3. There are 15 residues in the CDR3. The CDR3 region is CASSLGLAAQETQYF. The CDR3 DNA follows: TGTGCCAGCAGCTTAGGTCTAGCGGCCCAAGAGACCCAGTACTTC.

The rearrangement joins TRBV19 to TRBJ1-6; no firm D call. This CDR3 has 15 amino acids. The germline V and J ends were trimmed by 0 bases and 3 bases, with 6 bases remaining between them. The V gene's germline CDR1 is LNHDA and CDR2 SQIVND (reference sequence). CDR3 amino acids: CASSIESDYNSPLHF. The CDR3 region has the DNA TGTGCCAGTAGTATAGAATCGGACTATAATTCACCCCTCCACTTT.

The J gene is TRBJ2-7, the V gene TRBV2, with 8 bases aligning to TRBD2. J lost 6 bases, V lost 6 bases, and 13 bases had no gene match. Germline V gene sequence: CDR1 SNHLY, CDR2 FYNNEI. The CDR3 is 15 amino acids. CDR3 DNA: TGTGCCAGCAGGGGGGATGGGACTAGGAAGGGCGAGCAGTACTTC. Protein sequence: CASRGDGTRKGEQYF. Using reference TRBV2 and TRBJ2-7 for the parts outside the CDR3, the full variable domain is EPEVTQTPSHQVTQMGQEVILRCVPISNHLYFYWYRQILGQKVEFLVSFYNNEISEKSEIFDDQFSVERPDGSNFTLKIRSTKLEDSAMYFCASRGDGTRKGEQYFGPGTRLTVT.

The chain combines TRBV20-1 with TRBJ1-4; D might be TRBD1 (5 bases). The CDR3 is 13 residues long. V dropped 5 bases and J dropped 6 bases, with 13 bases sitting between them. Germline V gene lookup returns CDR1 DFQATT and CDR2 SNEGSKA (reference sequence). The CDR3 is CSASGTDYEKLFF. The CDR3 nucleotides read TGCAGTGCTTCCGGGACTGATTATGAAAAACTGTTTTTT.